The source of this T cell receptor beta chain is a study of human T cells and chemical hapten exposure. In the study overall: In the sensitization step, 2% DPC was placed on around 2 cm by around 2 cm of upper inner arm skin.

Germline CDR1 is MNHEY and CDR2 is SVGEGT. CDR3 length equals 14 residues. V was shortened by 3 bases and J by 8 bases, with 14 bases between the two germline ends. Unique molecular identifiers were linked by the library to individual cDNA molecules. Authors' data handling: Samples had a median of around 96,000 TCRs, ranging roughly 20,000 to 750,000. From the RACE reads, TCRdb called clonotypes with MiXCR, one entry per CDR3 protein. TCRdb's processing, not the study's, gives the V and J calls here. The sample includes 89,000 or so distinct CDR3 sequences, 6% to 8.5% of them seen just once. Time point specified: patch test 2, 6 weeks after DPC sensitization. Treatment defined: therapeutic diphenylcyclopropenone sensitization with weekly scalp DPC. The template was total RNA from unfractionated whole blood.

V usage is TRBV6-2 or TRBV6-3 and J usage is TRBJ2-4, with a tentative D call TRBD1 (6 bases). Here the sequenced sample was whole blood, taken in connection with sensitization to the hapten diphenylcyclopropenone (DPC). The sequence was collected from a woman aged 25 to 39 with alopecia areata. Some clones in this sample may be carry-over from other donors' samples. The CDR3 protein is CASSYYREIDIQYF. The CDR3 DNA sequence: TGTGCCAGCAGTTATTACAGGGAAATCGACATTCAGTACTTC.